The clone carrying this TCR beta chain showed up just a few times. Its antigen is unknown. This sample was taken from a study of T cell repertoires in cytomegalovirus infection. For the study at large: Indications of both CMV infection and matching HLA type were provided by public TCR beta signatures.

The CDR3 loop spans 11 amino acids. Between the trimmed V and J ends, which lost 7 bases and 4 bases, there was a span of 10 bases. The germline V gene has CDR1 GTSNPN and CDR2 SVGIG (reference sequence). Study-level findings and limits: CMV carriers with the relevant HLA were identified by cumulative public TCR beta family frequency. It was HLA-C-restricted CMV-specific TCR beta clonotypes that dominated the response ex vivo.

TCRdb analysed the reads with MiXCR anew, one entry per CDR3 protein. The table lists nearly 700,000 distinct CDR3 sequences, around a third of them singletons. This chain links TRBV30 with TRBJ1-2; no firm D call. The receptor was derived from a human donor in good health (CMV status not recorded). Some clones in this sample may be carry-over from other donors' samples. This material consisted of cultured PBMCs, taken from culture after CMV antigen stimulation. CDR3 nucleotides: TGTGCCTTTGGGTCCGGCTATGGCTACACCTTC. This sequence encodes CAFGSGYGYTF.